What follows are 28 T cell receptor beta chains derived from one specimen sequenced in a study of blood T cell repertoires in COVID-19. Sequencing used immunoSEQ multiplex PCR; TCRdb keeps in-frame clones, though not all of them. The sample holds around 100,000 clones; over 75% are singletons and the top ten take 10% to 15%. The sample was peripheral blood. The source is a human donor in a cohort sampled during active or convalescent COVID-19.

The chain uses TRBV21-1 and TRBJ2-1; TRBD2, as called in the table, went unchecked against the DNA. TRBV21-1 is a pseudogene segment. The CDR3 is 16 amino acids. For the CDR3, the DNA is TGTGCCAGCAGCAAAGTGGAACTAGCGGGGGACAATGAGCAGTTCTTC. This encodes CASSKVELAGDNEQFF.

The V call is TRBV5-1, the J call TRBJ1-2; TRBD1 is a possible D gene (6 bases). The CDR3 totals 15 residues. The germline V gene encodes CDR1 SGHRS and CDR2 YFSETQ. Trimming left V 2 bases short and J 4 bases short, with 15 bases between. DNA of the CDR3: TGCGCCAGCAGCTTTTCCGCGCAGGGGACCTATGGCTACACCTTC. Residues: CASSFSAQGTYGYTF.

In its sample, this clone was seen once. V is TRBV4-2 and J is TRBJ1-6, with D tentatively TRBD1 (5 bases). The CDR3 is 16 amino acids. CDR1 and CDR2 (germline): LGHNA, YNFKEQ. V was cut by 5 bases and J by 0 bases, with 11 bases left in between. CDR3 sequence reads: CASSNRQSSYNSPLHF. Written as DNA, the CDR3 is TGTGCCAGCAGCAACAGACAGAGCTCCTATAATTCACCCCTCCACTTT.

The chain is built from TRBV6-6 and TRBJ1-5; the match to TRBD1 covers 7 bases. J lost 4 bases, V lost 5 bases, and 8 bases had no gene match. This CDR3 region has 15 residues. Germline CDR1 is MNHNY and CDR2 is SVGAGI (reference sequence). The CDR3 region is CASSTQDRRNQPQHF. Written as DNA, the CDR3 is TGTGCCAGCAGTACCCAGGACAGGAGGAATCAGCCCCAGCATTTT.

This rearrangement joins TRBV5-1 to TRBJ2-1, with TRBD2 as a possible D gene (7 bases). Germline lookup yields CDR1 SGHRS and CDR2 YFSETQ. The CDR3 has 15 residues. The V end was cut by 4 bases, the J end by 5 bases, with 16 bases between. For the CDR3, the DNA is TGCGCCAGCAGCCCCCGGCGGGGGCTGGACAATGAGCAGTTCTTC. Encoded protein: CASSPRRGLDNEQFF.

The chain links TRBV6-6 to TRBJ1-3; weak D call: TRBD1 (6 bases). The CDR3 is 15 residues long. Germline V gene lookup returns CDR1 MNHNY and CDR2 SVGAGI (reference sequence). V gave up 6 bases and J gave up 2 bases, with 14 bases separating them. CDR3 nucleotide sequence: TGTGCCAGCAGACCTACAGGGTCGGCTGGAAACACCATATATTTT. Protein product: CASRPTGSAGNTIYF.

The chain combines TRBV5-1 with TRBJ1-1, with D possibly being TRBD1 (6 bases). Trimming took off 0 bases at V and 11 bases at J, with 14 bases between the two ends. Germline V CDR1 and CDR2: SGHRS, YFSETQ. There are 13 residues in the CDR3. This CDR3 is CASSLELQGSAFF. CDR3 bases: TGCGCCAGCAGCTTGGAACTGCAGGGGTCGGCTTTCTTT.

V gene TRBV5-1 combines with J gene TRBJ1-4; D is unclear. This CDR3 spans 13 amino acids. Trimming took 7 bases from V and 7 from J, leaving 14 bases between them. CDR1 and CDR2 (germline): SGHRS, YFSETQ. The CDR3 DNA follows: TGCGCCAGCCATACCGAAGCGGGTGAAAAACTGTTTTTT. It specifies CASHTEAGEKLFF.

The chain carries TRBV6-5 and TRBJ2-7; TRBD1 agrees at 8 bases. V lost 6 bases to trimming and J lost 3 bases; unmatched junction nucleotides: 7. Germline values: CDR1 MNHEY, CDR2 SVGAGI. CDR3 length equals 14 residues. The CDR3 protein is CASRDDRGLYEQYF. The CDR3 region has the DNA TGTGCCAGCAGGGACGACAGGGGTCTCTACGAGCAGTACTTC.

The gene calls are TRBV19 and TRBJ1-1; the match to TRBD1 covers 10 bases. The J segment lost 3 bases and the V segment lost 6 bases, leaving 4 bases of the junction unmatched. This CDR3 has 14 amino acids. Germline CDR1 reads LNHDA; CDR2 reads SQIVND (reference sequence). CDR3 amino acids: CASSLDRGYTEAFF. The CDR3 region has the DNA TGTGCCAGTAGCCTGGACAGGGGGTACACTGAAGCTTTCTTT.

The CDR3 sequence: CASSQTDRRNTEAFF. The CDR3 bases are TGTGCCAGCAGCCAAACGGACAGGAGGAACACTGAAGCTTTCTTT. The chain joins TRBV4-2 to TRBJ1-1; 7 bases line up with TRBD1. V lost 2 bases to trimming and J lost 1 base; unmatched junction nucleotides: 4. The germline V gene encodes CDR1 LGHNA and CDR2 YNFKEQ. This CDR3 contains 15 residues.

V usage is TRBV7-2 and J usage is TRBJ1-1; D is unresolved. This CDR3 has 13 residues. Germline loops: CDR1 SGHTA, CDR2 FQGNSA. V was trimmed by 0 bases and J by 2 bases, leaving 4 bases between them. DNA of the CDR3: TGTGCCAGCAGCTTAGCGCGCAACACTGAAGCTTTCTTT. It codes for CASSLARNTEAFF.

The chain uses TRBV5-6 and TRBJ2-5; D perhaps matches TRBD2 (6 bases). CDR1 and CDR2 (germline): SGHDT, YYEEEE. V lost 4 bases to trimming and J lost 1 base, with 11 bases between them. CDR3 length: 14 residues. The CDR3 coding sequence is TGTGCCAGCAGCCTAACTAGCCGCCAAGAGACCCAGTACTTC. This sequence encodes CASSLTSRQETQYF.

This clone appeared once. The chain joins TRBV6-2 or TRBV6-3 to TRBJ1-1; TRBD1 is a possible D gene (6 bases). The CDR3 extends over 13 amino acids. Germline V gene data show CDR1 as MNHEY and CDR2 as SVGEGT. V lost 2 bases and J lost 7, with 11 bases in between. The CDR3 bases are TGTGCCAGCAGTTACCCAGGGGTTGGTGAAGCTTTCTTT. Translated, it gives CASSYPGVGEAFF.

The chain links TRBV24-1 to TRBJ2-3, with 8 bases matching TRBD2. In germline, CDR1 is KGHDR, CDR2 SFDVKD. Losses at the gene ends were 3 bases for V and 2 bases for J; bases not matched to a gene: 12. This CDR3 contains 18 residues. The CDR3 region is CATSDRGGPNHFTDTQYF. In nucleotides, the CDR3 is TGTGCCACCAGTGATCGGGGGGGGCCAAACCATTTCACAGATACGCAGTATTTT.

The chain has TRBV5-1 and TRBJ2-3, with no clear D. This CDR3 is built from 16 residues. Trimming removed 1 base from V and 0 bases from J, with 12 bases in between. The V gene's germline CDR1 is SGHRS and CDR2 YFSETQ. CDR3 loop: CASSLLTTASTDTQYF. CDR3 sequence (DNA): TGCGCCAGCAGCTTGTTAACGACTGCTAGCACAGATACGCAGTATTTT.

This clone was recorded at least ten times. The chain links TRBV7-2 to TRBJ1-5; TRBD1 matches at 9 bases. The CDR3 runs 17 residues. V dropped 0 bases and J dropped 2; count of bases not matched to a gene: 5. Germline lookup yields CDR1 SGHTA and CDR2 FQGNSA. This CDR3 reads CASSLAGQGTGNQPQHF. CDR3 DNA: TGTGCCAGCAGCTTAGCGGGACAGGGCACCGGCAATCAGCCCCAGCATTTT.

This clone has just a few counts. The gene calls are TRBV7-2 and TRBJ1-3; a possible D gene is TRBD1 (5 bases). Deletions cut 3 bases from V and 9 bases from J, with 9 bases between. Germline-derived CDR1 and CDR2 are SGHTA and FQGNSA. The CDR3 contains 12 residues. CDR3 bases: TGTGCCAGCAGCTTCGGAGGGACCACCATATATTTT. It codes for CASSFGGTTIYF.

The table lists this clone with a count of one. The rearrangement joins TRBV11-3 to TRBJ2-3; the D is unclear. Germline V gives CDR1 SGHNT, CDR2 YENEEA. The CDR3 length is 12 residues. The V and J ends lost 5 bases and 9 bases respectively, with 12 bases between them. The CDR3 coding sequence is TGTGCCAGCAGCCCGGTAGGCAGGACGCAGTATTTT. Its protein is CASSPVGRTQYF.

This clone was seen only a few times. V gene TRBV28 combines with J gene TRBJ1-6; 7 nucleotides agree with TRBD1. CDR3 size: 15 residues. J was trimmed by 5 bases and V by 8 bases; bases with no gene match: 9. Germline V CDR1 and CDR2: MDHEN, SYDVKM. The CDR3, as DNA: TGTGCCAGCGCGGACAGGCGTACGGATAATTCACCCCTCCACTTT. It translates to CASADRRTDNSPLHF.

This rearrangement joins TRBV5-1 to TRBJ1-6, with TRBD1 identical over 7 bases. CDR1 is SGHRS, CDR2 YFSETQ, per germline. CDR3 length equals 15 residues. The junction had 5 bases not matched to a gene; V was cut back by 0 bases and J by 8 bases. The CDR3 sequence: CASSLDGTDYSPLHF. The CDR3 nucleotides read TGCGCCAGCAGCTTGGACGGGACAGATTATTCACCCCTCCACTTT.

The chain joins TRBV7-2 to TRBJ1-2, with 9 bases aligning to TRBD1. The length of the CDR3 is 14 residues. Unmatched junction bases numbered 3, after V lost 1 base and J lost 6 bases. Per the germline V gene, CDR1 is SGHTA and CDR2 is FQGNSA. In nucleotides, the CDR3 is TGTGCCAGCAGCTTAGTACAGGGGGCTGATGGCTACACCTTC. Translation gives CASSLVQGADGYTF.

V usage is TRBV6-4 and J usage is TRBJ1-2; 12 bases are a match to TRBD1. Germline assignment: CDR1 MRHNA and CDR2 SNTAGT. This CDR3 is built from 17 residues. Trimming cost V 10 bases and J 2 bases; bases outside gene matches: 14. For the CDR3, the DNA is TGTGCCACCCCCCGACCGGGACAGGGGGCTAAAAACTATGGCTACACCTTC. Translation gives CATPRPGQGAKNYGYTF.

This clone is a singleton in its sample. The rearrangement joins TRBV3-1 (or the pseudogene TRBV3-2) to TRBJ2-7; 9 positions match TRBD2. CDR3 length equals 14 residues. Trimming cost V 1 base and J 3 bases; bases outside gene matches: 1. CDR1 is LGHDT, CDR2 YNNKEL, per germline (reference sequence). The CDR3 reads CASSQVSGGYEQYF. The CDR3 DNA reads as TGTGCCAGCAGCCAAGTTAGCGGGGGCTACGAGCAGTACTTC.

The genes are TRBV10-3 and TRBJ2-2; TRBD1 agrees at 8 bases. V gave up 6 bases and J gave up 3 bases; unmatched junction bases: 3. The CDR3 is made up of 14 amino acids. The germline V gene encodes CDR1 ENHRY and CDR2 SYGVKD. The CDR3 DNA is TGTGCCATCAGGGACAGGGTCGACACCGGGGAGCTGTTTTTT. Translated: CAIRDRVDTGELFF.

This chain connects TRBV6-5 to TRBJ1-1, with 7 bases fitting TRBD1. J lost 1 base, V lost 7 bases, and 3 bases had no gene match. This CDR3 contains 13 residues. The germline V gene encodes CDR1 MNHEY and CDR2 SVGAGI. The chain's CDR3 is CASIRDRNTEAFF. The CDR3 DNA follows: TGTGCCAGCATTCGGGACAGGAACACTGAAGCTTTCTTT.

V gene TRBV11-3 combines with J gene TRBJ1-3, with a possible D match to TRBD1 (5 bases). CDR3 size: 15 residues. Trimming removed 2 bases at V and 2 bases at J, with 10 bases between. Germline lookup yields CDR1 SGHNT and CDR2 YENEEA. DNA for the CDR3: TGTGCCAGCAGCTTAAGACAGATGGCTGGAAACACCATATATTTT. This encodes CASSLRQMAGNTIYF.

The chain links TRBV19 to TRBJ1-3; D is undetermined. Deletions cut 5 bases from V and 0 bases from J, with 8 bases between. The CDR3 is 14 residues long. Germline V CDR1 and CDR2: LNHDA, SQIVND (reference sequence). CDR3 amino acids: CASSGLSSGNTIYF. The CDR3 coding sequence is TGTGCCAGTAGTGGACTGAGCTCTGGAAACACCATATATTTT.